The next 20 T cell receptor beta chains were all read from a single sample in a study of blood T cell repertoires in COVID-19. Using immunoSEQ multiplex PCR, the repertoire was profiled, and TCRdb retains in-frame clones only, with some absent. The data hold hundreds of thousands of clones, with 85% to 90% observed a single time. The source material was peripheral blood. These receptors came from a woman aged 50 to 60 with COVID-19, enrolled during active disease.

This clone was counted only a few times. The chain couples TRBV7-9 to TRBJ2-1, with 10 bases fitting TRBD2. The CDR3 has 17 amino acids. Per germline, CDR1 SEHNR and CDR2 FQNEAQ (reference sequence). V lost 3 bases, J lost 7 bases, and 12 bases stayed unmatched. The CDR3 is CASSFGTSGVLLNEQFF. DNA of the CDR3: TGTGCCAGCAGCTTCGGTACTAGCGGGGTCTTACTGAATGAGCAGTTCTTC.

J is TRBJ2-1 and V is TRBV30; 8 bases align to TRBD1. CDR1 is GTSNPN, CDR2 SVGIG, per germline (reference sequence). The CDR3 runs to 14 residues. Trimming took 0 bases from V and 10 from J; bases not matched to a gene: 8. This CDR3 reads CAWSVARGQREQFF. The CDR3 DNA follows: TGTGCCTGGAGTGTTGCCAGGGGGCAGAGGGAGCAGTTCTTC. Using reference TRBV30 and TRBJ2-1 for the parts outside the CDR3, the full variable domain is SQTIHQWPATLVQPVGSPLSLECTVEGTSNPNLYWYRQAAGRGLQLLFYSVGIGQISSEVPQNLSASRPQDRQFILSSKKLLLSDSGFYLCAWSVARGQREQFFGPGTRLTVL.

V and J are TRBV6-5 and TRBJ1-1, with 8 bases fitting TRBD1. Looked up from germline, CDR1 is MNHEY and CDR2 is SVGAGI. The CDR3 consists of 14 residues. The V segment lost 7 bases and the J segment 1 base; nucleotides outside the gene matches: 5. CDR3 bases: TGTGCCAGCATCAAACAGGGGGGGAACACTGAAGCTTTCTTT. This encodes CASIKQGGNTEAFF.

The gene calls are TRBV5-1 and TRBJ1-4; 10 positions agree with TRBD1. J was trimmed by 0 bases and V by 4 bases; bases with no gene match: 3. The CDR3 consists of 16 residues. The germline gives CDR1 SGHRS, CDR2 YFSETQ. The CDR3 here is CASSVGQGATNEKLFF. As DNA, the CDR3 is TGCGCCAGCAGCGTCGGACAGGGGGCAACTAATGAAAAACTGTTTTTT. The complete variable domain, with remaining parts taken from reference TRBV5-1 and TRBJ1-4, reads KAGVTQTPRYLIKTRGQQVTLSCSPISGHRSVSWYQQTPGQGLQFLFEYFSETQRNKGNFPGRFSGRQFSNSRSEMNVSTLELGDSALYLCASSVGQGATNEKLFFGSGTQLSVL.

This clone was recorded once. The rearrangement joins TRBV18 to TRBJ2-1; weak D call: TRBD1 (6 bases). The CDR3 is 16 amino acids. Germline CDR1 is KGHSH and CDR2 is LQKENI. V dropped 5 bases and J dropped 4 bases, with 18 bases sitting between them. CDR3 coding DNA: TGTGCCAGCTCAAACCCGTGGCAGGGGCCATACAATGAGCAGTTCTTC. This sequence encodes CASSNPWQGPYNEQFF.

The chain joins TRBV5-1 to TRBJ2-4; a weak D match, TRBD2 (6 bases). Trimming took off 0 bases at V and 3 bases at J, with 16 bases between the two ends. The CDR3 length is 17 residues. Germline V gives CDR1 SGHRS, CDR2 YFSETQ. CDR3 residues: CASSLGLGVGGKNIQYF. The CDR3 nucleotides are TGCGCCAGCAGCTTGGGACTAGGGGTGGGCGGCAAAAACATTCAGTACTTC.

The rearrangement links TRBV12-3 or TRBV12-4 to TRBJ2-2; D may be TRBD1 (5 bases). The CDR3 is 12 residues long. For the CDR3, the DNA is TGTGCAGAAGGGGTCGGCACCGGGGAGCTGTTTTTT. This translates into CAEGVGTGELFF.

The chain is built from TRBV4-1 and TRBJ2-2; D is unclear. Germline assignment: CDR1 MGHRA and CDR2 YSYEKL. CDR3 length equals 18 residues. Deletions cut 0 bases from V and 0 bases from J, with 14 bases between. The CDR3 here is CASSQEFGYASNTGELFF. CDR3 DNA sequence: TGCGCCAGCAGCCAAGAATTCGGGTACGCATCGAACACCGGGGAGCTGTTTTTT.

The chain is built from TRBV5-1 and TRBJ2-7; 9 bases map to TRBD2. The CDR3 length is 15 residues. Germline trimming cut 4 bases from V and 0 bases from J; bases unmatched to any gene: 5. Germline-derived CDR1 and CDR2 are SGHRS and YFSETQ. The CDR3 reads CASSVSGGLSYEQYF. For the CDR3, the DNA is TGCGCCAGCAGCGTTAGCGGGGGCCTCTCCTACGAGCAGTACTTC.

This clone was seen a handful of times. This chain joins TRBV6-6 and TRBJ2-7; D is possibly TRBD2 (6 bases). Trimming took off 5 bases at V and 6 bases at J, with 20 bases between the two ends. Germline V gene sequence: CDR1 MNHNY, CDR2 SVGAGI (reference sequence). This CDR3 is built from 15 residues. The CDR3 sequence: CASSTHRDSSSEQYF. Written as DNA, the CDR3 is TGTGCCAGCAGTACCCACCGGGACTCCTCATCCGAGCAGTACTTC.

CDR3: CASSRAGFYEQYF. In nucleotides, the CDR3 is TGCGCCAGCAGTCGAGCGGGGTTCTACGAGCAGTACTTC. The rearrangement joins TRBV5-1 to TRBJ2-7; 7 positions agree with TRBD2. Germline assignment: CDR1 SGHRS and CDR2 YFSETQ. The CDR3 totals 13 residues. Unmatched junction bases numbered 5, after V lost 5 bases and J lost 3 bases. Full variable domain (outside the CDR3, taken from reference TRBV5-1 and TRBJ2-7): KAGVTQTPRYLIKTRGQQVTLSCSPISGHRSVSWYQQTPGQGLQFLFEYFSETQRNKGNFPGRFSGRQFSNSRSEMNVSTLELGDSALYLCASSRAGFYEQYFGPGTRLTVT.

This clone was seen only a few times. The chain carries TRBV6-6 and TRBJ1-1; D uncertain. Trimming shortened V by 6 bases and J by 11 bases, and 16 bases separated the two germline ends. The germline V gene encodes CDR1 MNHNY and CDR2 SVGAGI (reference sequence). The CDR3 is 12 amino acids. The CDR3: CASSTAGLEAFF. The DNA for the CDR3 is TGTGCCAGCAGCACGGCGGGTTTGGAGGCTTTCTTT.

This rearrangement joins TRBV10-3 to TRBJ2-5, with D possibly being TRBD2 (6 bases). Trimming took off 4 bases at V and 2 bases at J, with 11 bases between the two ends. The CDR3 extends over 14 amino acids. Germline lookup yields CDR1 ENHRY and CDR2 SYGVKD. The DNA for the CDR3 is TGTGCCATCAGTGCCATGGGGACTCAAGAGACCCAGTACTTC. This encodes CAISAMGTQETQYF.

The chain uses TRBV12-3 or TRBV12-4 and TRBJ2-5; a possible D gene is TRBD1 (6 bases). This CDR3 comprises 13 residues. The V gene lost 6 bases and the J gene lost 5 bases, with 13 bases spanning the gap. The CDR3 nucleotides are TGTGCCAGCAGGGACAGTCCTACGGAGACCCAGTACTTC. Its translation: CASRDSPTETQYF.

In its sample, this clone was seen once. The junction shows a germline mismatch at one end, possibly a read error. This chain uses TRBV29-1 with TRBJ1-1; D uncertain. The CDR3 covers 14 residues. Looked up from germline, CDR1 is SQVTM and CDR2 is ANQGSEA. CDR3 residues: CRVGVGVMNTEAFF. The CDR3 nucleotides are TGCAGAGTTGGTGTCGGGGTGATGAACACTGAAGCTTTCTTT.

The V call is TRBV25-1, the J call TRBJ1-2, with 8 bases lining up with TRBD1. V lost 5 bases and J lost 8; bases outside the gene matches: 4. Germline V gene lookup returns CDR1 MGHDK and CDR2 SYGVNS. The CDR3 runs to 12 residues. Here the CDR3 DNA reads TGTGCCAGCAGTCCTCAGGGGGCGGGCTACACCTTC. Its protein is CASSPQGAGYTF.

This chain links TRBV11-2 with TRBJ1-5; 7 bases are a match to TRBD1. The CDR3 totals 15 residues. The J segment lost 4 bases and the V segment lost 4 bases, leaving 7 bases of the junction unmatched. CDR1 and CDR2 from the germline V gene are SGHAT and FQNNGV. The CDR3 is CASSYGTADNQPQHF. In nucleotides, the CDR3 is TGTGCCAGCAGCTATGGGACAGCCGATAATCAGCCCCAGCATTTT.

V and J are TRBV7-9 and TRBJ1-5; D is possibly TRBD1 (6 bases). The length of the CDR3 is 15 residues. Germline lookup yields CDR1 SEHNR and CDR2 FQNEAQ (reference sequence). Trimming cost V 3 bases and J 5 bases, with 14 bases left between them. The CDR3 protein is CASSLGGLADQPQHF. CDR3 nucleotide sequence: TGTGCCAGCAGCTTGGGGGGGCTAGCAGATCAGCCCCAGCATTTT.

The chain uses TRBV6-1 and TRBJ1-2; no firm D call. The CDR3 has 13 amino acids. Germline assignment: CDR1 MNHNS and CDR2 SASEGT. The ends were cut back, 2 bases at V and 5 bases at J, with 9 bases in the middle. CDR3 sequence reads: CASSEIPVYGYTF. For the CDR3, the DNA is TGTGCCAGCAGTGAAATCCCCGTATATGGCTACACCTTC.

The rearrangement links TRBV19 to TRBJ1-1; 8 bases fit TRBD1. The CDR3 consists of 13 residues. J lost 10 bases, V lost 7 bases, and 11 bases had no gene match. The germline V gene encodes CDR1 LNHDA and CDR2 SQIVND (reference sequence). Written as DNA, the CDR3 is TGTGCCAGTAACAAAGGACAGGGCCCCGGAGCTTTCTTT. Residues: CASNKGQGPGAFF.